These T cell receptor beta chains were read from a single sample in a study of blood T cell repertoires in COVID-19. Sequencing was performed with immunoSEQ multiplex PCR; in TCRdb, only in-frame clones are kept and a portion is missing. The sample carries approximately 100,000 clones, around 86% recorded once. Sequencing was done on a sample of PBMCs or T cells enriched from blood (not recorded which). The receptors here all came from a woman aged 50 to 65 who had recovered from COVID-19. CDR3s include the opening cysteine and the closing phenylalanine or tryptophan. D genes are given only for firm matches. Clone size appears in some rows only: once, few, many, or a class for an expanded clone.

>13|NA|TRBJ2-7|TRBV2|NA
TGTGCCAGCGGAGGGACAGATTCCCTCGAGCAGTACTTC
CASGGTDSLEQYF
>13|TRBD1|TRBJ1-2|TRBV12-3/TRBV12-4|NA
TGTGCCAGCAGTTTAGCGACAGGGAATGGCTACACCTTC
CASSLATGNGYTF
>14|NA|TRBJ2-5|TRBV9|NA
TGTGCCAGCAGCTTAACCCGGGAGCAAGAGACCCAGTACTTC
CASSLTREQETQYF
>17|NA|TRBJ2-5|TRBV27|once
TGTGCCAGCAGTTTATCGCTATCAACAGGGTTCCAAGAGACCCAGTACTTC
CASSLSLSTGFQETQYF
>15|TRBD1|TRBJ2-7|TRBV6-5|NA
TGTGCCAGCAGAACTCCGGGACAGGGCTCCTACGAGCAGTACTTC
CASRTPGQGSYEQYF
>15|NA|TRBJ1-5|TRBV7-2|NA
TGTGCCAGCAGCGAAACCGGGGGGCTCAATCAGCCCCAGCATTTT
CASSETGGLNQPQHF
>16|TRBD1|TRBJ2-2|TRBV2|NA
TGTGCCAGCAGGACCATGACAGGGTCTAGCACCGGGGAGCTGTTTTTT
CASRTMTGSSTGELFF
>15|NA|TRBJ1-4|TRBV7-8|NA
TGTGCCAGCAGCGACACCTATTTACAGAAGGGGAAACTGTTTTTT
CASSDTYLQKGKLFF
>12|NA|TRBJ1-2|TRBV9|NA
TGTGCCAGCAGCGTAGAGGGGTTTGGCTACACCTTC
CASSVEGFGYTF
>14|TRBD1|TRBJ1-2|TRBV4-1|NA
TGCGCCAGCAGCCAGGAGGACAGGGAGGATGGCTACACCTTC
CASSQEDREDGYTF
>15|TRBD2|TRBJ2-3|TRBV6-4|NA
TGTGCCAGCAGTGAACATAGCGGGGGGGCCGATACGCAGTATTTT
CASSEHSGGADTQYF
>16|TRBD1|TRBJ1-2|TRBV5-1|NA
TGCGCCAGCAGCGGATCGGGACAGGGGGGTAACTATGGCTACACCTTC
CASSGSGQGGNYGYTF
>12|NA|TRBJ2-5|TRBV24-1|NA
TGTGCCACCAGTGACCCCAAAGAGACCCAGTACTTC
CATSDPKETQYF
>15|NA|TRBJ1-1|TRBV5-5|NA
TGTGCCAGCAGCTTGTCCCCAGGAACGAACACTGAAGCTTTCTTT
CASSLSPGTNTEAFF
>15|NA|TRBJ2-7|TRBV9|NA
TGTGCCAGCAGCCCGTGGGGGGAGCCCGTCTACGAGCAGTACTTC
CASSPWGEPVYEQYF
>18|NA|TRBJ1-3|TRBV11-2|NA
TGTGCCAGCAGCTTAGATCGATCCCAGGCGAGCTCTGGAAACACCATATATTTT
CASSLDRSQASSGNTIYF
>11|NA|TRBJ1-1|TRBV12-3/TRBV12-4|NA
TGTGCCAGCAGTTTACCCGCTGAAGCTTTCTTT
CASSLPAEAFF
>16|TRBD1|TRBJ1-2|TRBV5-1|NA
TGCGCCAGCAGCTTGGCACCGGGACAGACAATCTATGGCTACACCTTC
CASSLAPGQTIYGYTF
>18|TRBD2|TRBJ2-3|TRBV3-1/TRBV3-2|NA
TGTGCCAGCAGCCGGCCGGGACTAGCGGGGGGTAGCACAGATACGCAGTATTTT
CASSRPGLAGGSTDTQYF
>14|TRBD1|TRBJ1-2|TRBV3-1/TRBV3-2|NA
TGTGCCAGCGGCGGACAGGGTCTTTTTCATGGCTACACCTTC
CASGGQGLFHGYTF
>15|NA|TRBJ1-5|TRBV2|NA
TGTGCCAGCAGTGAAAACAGGGTAGGCTTTCAGCCCCAGCATTTT
CASSENRVGFQPQHF
>11|NA|TRBJ2-5|TRBV30|once
TGTGCCTGGAGGGGGGGAGAGACCCAGTACTTC
CAWRGGETQYF
>16|NA|TRBJ2-2|TRBV5-8|NA
TGTGCCAGCAGCACCGACAGAGCCCTGAACACCGGGGAGCTGTTTTTT
CASSTDRALNTGELFF
>15|TRBD2|TRBJ2-3|TRBV6-5|NA
TGTGCCAGCCAATACTCTAGCGGGAGCACAGATACGCAGTATTTT
CASQYSSGSTDTQYF
>16|NA|TRBJ2-1|TRBV5-1|NA
TGCGCCAGCAGCTTGGATGCGGGAAGCTCCTACAATGAGCAGTTCTTC
CASSLDAGSSYNEQFF
>18|TRBD2|TRBJ2-5|TRBV3-1/TRBV3-2|once
TGTGCCAGCAGCCATCGACTAGCGGGGAGTCCCCACCAAGAGACCCAGTACTTC
CASSHRLAGSPHQETQYF
>17|NA|TRBJ1-4|TRBV28|NA
TGTGCCAGCAGTTTGGGGATAGCGTACGCAACTAATGAAAAACTGTTTTTT
CASSLGIAYATNEKLFF
>16|TRBD2|TRBJ2-5|TRBV28|NA
TGTGCCAGCAGTTCCCCGGGAGGGGGATTCCAAGAGACCCAGTACTTC
CASSSPGGGFQETQYF
>14|TRBD2|TRBJ2-3|TRBV15|NA
TGTGCCATCGGACTAGCGGGGGGGCCAGATACGCAGTATTTT
CAIGLAGGPDTQYF
>12|NA|TRBJ1-4|TRBV6-5|NA
TGTGCCAGCAGTCCCCAGAATGAAAAACTGTTTTTT
CASSPQNEKLFF
>16|TRBD1|TRBJ1-1|TRBV5-1|NA
TGCGCCAGCAGCTATGACAGGGGCGCACGGGACACTGAAGCTTTCTTT
CASSYDRGARDTEAFF
>15|NA|TRBJ2-7|TRBV9|NA
TGTGCCAGCAGCTATGCTACGACAGGACTTTTCGAGCAGTACTTC
CASSYATTGLFEQYF
>14|NA|TRBJ1-1|TRBV2|NA
TGTGCCAGCAGTGAATGGAGGGGAAACACTGAAGCTTTCTTT
CASSEWRGNTEAFF
>15|TRBD2|TRBJ2-7|TRBV13|NA
TGTGCCAGCAGTTCCCGACTAGCGGGCTCCTACGAGCAGTACTTC
CASSSRLAGSYEQYF
>16|NA|TRBJ2-6|TRBV7-3|NA
TGTGCCAGCAGCTCGAGTTGGGCCTCTGGGGCCAACGTCCTGACTTTC
CASSSSWASGANVLTF
>15|NA|TRBJ2-3|TRBV5-1|NA
TGCGCCAGCAGCCCAGGAGCTAGCGAAGCAGATACGCAGTATTTT
CASSPGASEADTQYF
>15|NA|TRBJ1-4|TRBV28|NA
TGTGCCAGCAGTTTGCGGGATCTTGAGGTTGAAAAACTGTTTTTT
CASSLRDLEVEKLFF
>15|NA|TRBJ1-1|TRBV28|NA
TGTGCCAGCAGTTATACGGGGGGCGTGAACACTGAAGCTTTCTTT
CASSYTGGVNTEAFF
>13|NA|TRBJ2-7|TRBV12-3/TRBV12-4|few
TGTGCCAGTAGAGACACCCTCTCCTACGAGCAGTACTTC
CASRDTLSYEQYF
>15|TRBD1|TRBJ1-2|TRBV6-1|NA
TGTGCCAGCAGTGATATGACAGGGACAGGCTATGGCTACACCTTC
CASSDMTGTGYGYTF
>15|TRBD1|TRBJ2-3|TRBV5-1|NA
TGCGCCAGCAGCTTACAGGGGCTTAGTGGAGATACGCAGTATTTT
CASSLQGLSGDTQYF